This TCR beta chain was recorded in a study of blood T cell repertoires in COVID-19. Whole-study context: Both acute and convalescent COVID-19 samples were obtained from the United States, Italy and Spain.

One Seattle source followed patients from active infection through their disease course. Per the original data handling: Quantification of nucleated cells was approximated via reference gene primer amplification. The repertoire was sequenced with immunoSEQ multiplex PCR; TCRdb's copy has only in-frame clones and lacks some. That table supplies the V and J calls and clone size; D and trimming were determined from the DNA. The data contain some 200,000 clones, approximately 94% of them singletons. The sequence came from a man aged 25-40 years with COVID-19, enrolled during active disease. Sequenced sample: peripheral blood.

The CDR3 DNA reads TGCGCCAGCAGTGACGCGAAAGCGCTAACGAACGGGGAGCTGTTTTTT. Protein: CASSDAKALTNGELFF. The chain couples TRBV10-1 to TRBJ2-2; D ambiguous. Germline values: CDR1 WNHNN, CDR2 SYGVQD (reference sequence). The V gene lost 3 bases and the J gene lost 7 bases, with 18 bases spanning the gap. CDR3 size: 16 residues.